This TCR beta chain originates from a study of T cells in Graves' hyperthyroidism and ophthalmopathy. This CDR3 comprises 11 residues. The germline V and J ends were trimmed by 1 base and 7 bases, with 4 bases remaining between them. Germline CDR1 is DFQATT and CDR2 is SNEGSKA (reference sequence). Study conclusions and caveats: Ophthalmopathy got predicted by the model a median approximately 6 months before its onset.

Researchers barred patients who had uncontrolled infection, other autoimmune disease, pregnancy or lactation. The diagnostic basis comprised clinical symptoms, serum thyroxine and TRAb, thyroid ultrasound and orbital computed tomography. Researchers amplified the TCR beta CDR3 regions from RNA transcripts. First-round RT-PCR of the TCR CDR3 relied on the HTBI primer set. Each CDR3 protein is one row after TCRdb ran MiXCR on the multiplex PCR reads. This sample has under 650,000 distinct CDR3 sequences; 15% to 20% occur once, and the top ten carry 3.8%. In this sample, this clonotype turned up a few times. Antigen specificity is unknown.

Sequencing was performed on blood. The sequence was collected from a woman in her 30s with Graves' hyperthyroidism. This chain joins TRBV20-1 and TRBJ2-2, with D uncertain. The CDR3, as DNA: TGCAGTGCTAGAGTCCTCGGGGAGCTGTTTTTT. Protein: CSARVLGELFF.